This T cell receptor beta chain appears in the sequencing data of a study of shared clonotypes between healthy human individuals. The germline gives CDR1 PRHDT, CDR2 FYEKMQ (reference sequence). The CDR3 spans 14 residues. Some clones are missing from TCRdb's copy, which holds only in-frame ones; the method was immunoSEQ multiplex PCR. Counted here are some 320,000 clones, roughly 91% occurring once; the ten biggest clones make up around 15%. Overall study findings and caveats: Naive subsets generally exceeded memory subsets in estimated richness. Naive CD4 clonotype sharing across several donors was approximately 5%.

As concerns this clone: Its matching antigen is unknown. The junction departs from germline at one end; a sequencing error may be responsible.

The TCR sequence derives from a young man in good health. The V call is TRBV13, the J call TRBJ1-4, with D hard to call. The sequenced sample was memory CD8+ T cells sorted from blood. Subset meaning: CD45RO+ cells pooled with CCR7-negative TemRA cells. The CDR3 nucleotides read TGTGCCAGCAGCCTAGGAGTTTCGCACGAAAAACTGTTTTTT. It is translated as CASSLGVSHEKLFF.